This T cell receptor beta chain appears in the sequencing data of a study of post-analysis software for immune sequencing data. Overall study: Some patients lacked subtype; others had relapsing-remitting, secondary progressive or progressive-relapsing disease. Points from the study as a whole: Normalized Chao1 diversity in multiple sclerosis patients fell significantly below that of controls. Patients used a few TRBV segments, including TRBV5-6, TRBV5-1 and TRBV20-1, more often than controls. Those samples that were prepared in the same batch co-clustered strongly by F measure.

Comment on this clonotype: As yet, its antigen is unknown.

V gave up 10 bases and J gave up 4 bases, with 19 bases separating them. CDR3 length: 14 residues. The V gene's germline CDR1 is MDHEN and CDR2 SYDVKM. Unique molecular identifiers were present in the TCR beta cDNA libraries. With about 0.95 to 10 million T cells as the source, hundreds of thousands of cDNA molecules resulted. TCRdb reprocessed the PCR reads with MiXCR, giving one entry per CDR3 protein. The table records fewer than 850,000 distinct CDR3 sequences, about 43% of them present only once. The chain uses TRBV28 and TRBJ1-1; unclear D gene. This receptor was obtained from a girl aged 5-17 years with multiple sclerosis. What was sequenced was blood. CDR3 nucleotides: TGTGCCACGCAGAGGTGGGCGCGAGGCACTGAAGCTTTCTTT. This gives the protein CATQRWARGTEAFF.